The 26 T cell receptor beta chains given below trace back to one sample, sequenced in a study of blood T cells in healthy people across ages. The use of a sample-barcoded 5' primer and a J-beta primer mix characterized a second PCR of about 6 to 11 cycles. Using its own MiXCR run on the 5' RACE reads, TCRdb lists one record per CDR3 protein. This sample has 780,000 or so distinct CDR3 sequences, with 25% found just once. This sample also belongs to another study, concerning T cells of mothers and their children.

Material: blood. These receptors all come from a boy between 10 and 17 years old in good health.

The chain joins TRBV27 to TRBJ1-1; 9 positions match TRBD1. Germline values: CDR1 MNHEY, CDR2 SMNVEV (reference sequence). The CDR3 totals 17 residues. V lost 3 bases to trimming and J lost 0 bases; unmatched junction nucleotides: 8. The CDR3 loop reads CASSFLGTGPMNTEAFF. The DNA for the CDR3 is TGTGCCAGCAGTTTTTTAGGGACAGGGCCCATGAACACTGAAGCTTTCTTT.

This clonotype was found a few times. The gene calls are TRBV5-1 and TRBJ2-7, with D perhaps TRBD1 (6 bases). The CDR3 has 14 amino acids. The V gene lost 5 bases and the J gene lost 5 bases, with 17 bases spanning the gap. Germline CDR1 SGHRS, CDR2 YFSETQ. CDR3 DNA: TGCGCCAGCAGAGTTAGGGGGAGTGGCGACGAGCAGTACTTC. Protein: CASRVRGSGDEQYF.

This chain connects TRBV20-1 to TRBJ1-2, with TRBD1 as a possible D gene (5 bases). The germline CDR1 and CDR2 sequences are DFQATT and SNEGSKA (reference sequence). V lost 2 bases and J 7 bases, leaving 17 bases between the germline ends. The CDR3 has 14 residues. The CDR3 spells CSARPNSRQGGYTF. The CDR3 DNA reads TGCAGTGCTAGACCAAACTCCCGCCAGGGTGGCTACACCTTC.

Note on this clonotype: Germline and junction disagree at one end, which may indicate a read error. The chain employs TRBV2 and TRBJ1-4; 7 positions agree with TRBD1. Germline CDR1 is SNHLY and CDR2 is FYNNEI. The CDR3 contains 15 residues. The CDR3 spells CASKNPTGINENLFF. The CDR3 nucleotides are TGTGCCAGCAAAAACCCGACAGGGATTAATGAAAACCTGTTTTTT.

The chain couples TRBV6-6 to TRBJ2-3; D might be TRBD2 (6 bases). V shed 2 bases and J shed 3 bases, with 12 bases lying between them. Per germline, CDR1 MNHNY and CDR2 SVGAGI (reference sequence). This CDR3 comprises 15 residues. CDR3 sequence (DNA): TGTGCCAGCAGTTACCGGGACCGGGGGACAGATACGCAGTATTTT. Translating it yields CASSYRDRGTDTQYF.

This clonotype has more than one count but fewer than ten. The CDR3 region is CASSGQGAFSEQYF. The CDR3 coding sequence is TGTGCCAGCAGTGGACAGGGGGCTTTCTCCGAGCAGTACTTC. The chain joins TRBV12-3 or TRBV12-4 to TRBJ2-7; TRBD1 matches at 11 bases. Trimming cost V 5 bases and J 6 bases; bases outside gene matches: 6. This CDR3 is built from 14 residues.

This clonotype came up a few times. The rearrangement uses TRBV27 and TRBJ1-1, with D perhaps matching TRBD1 (5 bases). The V gene's germline CDR1 is MNHEY and CDR2 SMNVEV (reference sequence). The length of the CDR3 is 14 residues. V shed 2 bases and J shed 0 bases, with 7 bases lying between them. The CDR3 bases are TGTGCCAGCAGTTTAAGGACATTGAACACTGAAGCTTTCTTT. Translating it yields CASSLRTLNTEAFF.

The CDR3 here is CASSPQGSRGLRETQYF. The CDR3 DNA sequence: TGTGCCAGCAGCCCTCAGGGCTCCAGGGGGTTGCGAGAGACCCAGTACTTC. The chain employs TRBV28 and TRBJ2-5; 7 bases map to TRBD1. Germline CDR1 MDHEN, CDR2 SYDVKM. The CDR3 consists of 17 residues. J lost 4 bases, V lost 6 bases, and 17 bases had no gene match.

This clonotype was picked up a small number of times. V gene TRBV5-1 combines with J gene TRBJ2-5, with unresolved D. The CDR3 is 15 residues long. Germline V gives CDR1 SGHRS, CDR2 YFSETQ. Between the trimmed V and J ends, which lost 0 bases and 2 bases, there was a span of 11 bases. The CDR3 DNA follows: TGCGCCAGCAGCTTGGTCCCAACTCGACAAGAGACCCAGTACTTC. Its protein is CASSLVPTRQETQYF. Full variable domain (outside the CDR3, taken from reference TRBV5-1 and TRBJ2-5): KAGVTQTPRYLIKTRGQQVTLSCSPISGHRSVSWYQQTPGQGLQFLFEYFSETQRNKGNFPGRFSGRQFSNSRSEMNVSTLELGDSALYLCASSLVPTRQETQYFGPGTRLLVL.

The rearrangement joins TRBV28 to TRBJ1-1; a possible D gene is TRBD1 (6 bases). The germline CDR1 and CDR2 sequences are MDHEN and SYDVKM. The length of the CDR3 is 14 residues. V dropped 4 bases and J dropped 0 bases, with 9 bases sitting between them. CDR3 region: CASSWDILNTEAFF. In DNA, the CDR3 is TGTGCCAGCAGTTGGGACATATTGAACACTGAAGCTTTCTTT.

This clonotype was seen only a few times. The chain employs TRBV6-2 or TRBV6-3 and TRBJ2-7, with TRBD2 matching over 10 bases. Unmatched junction bases numbered 12, after V lost 6 bases and J lost 4 bases. Germline loops: CDR1 MNHEY, CDR2 SVGEGT. The CDR3 is 16 amino acids. The CDR3 nucleotides read TGTGCCAGCAGCCCACTAGCGGGACCCATCCCTTACGAGCAGTACTTC. It specifies CASSPLAGPIPYEQYF.

This clonotype was counted only a few times. CDR3 loop: CASSLMGQGAGYGYTF. Written as DNA, the CDR3 is TGTGCCAGCAGCTTAATGGGACAGGGGGCTGGCTATGGCTACACCTTC. The V gene is TRBV7-2, the J gene TRBJ1-2; TRBD1 matches at 12 bases. V shed 2 bases and J 4 bases; nucleotides not matched to a gene: 5. Germline V gene data show CDR1 as SGHTA and CDR2 as FQGNSA. The CDR3 is 16 residues long.

This clonotype was observed a handful of times. The chain is built from TRBV20-1 and TRBJ1-1; D is unclear. The CDR3 extends over 17 amino acids. Germline V gene lookup returns CDR1 DFQATT and CDR2 SNEGSKA (reference sequence). Trimming stripped 0 bases from V and 3 bases from J, with 20 bases between. CDR3 in amino acids: CSARDRYGRAGDTEAFF. In DNA, the CDR3 is TGCAGTGCTAGAGATAGGTACGGAAGGGCTGGCGACACTGAAGCTTTCTTT.

This rearrangement joins TRBV4-1 to TRBJ2-5; D is ambiguous. The CDR3 sequence is 16 residues long. V lost 2 bases, J lost 2 bases, and 15 bases lay in between. Germline V gene lookup returns CDR1 MGHRA and CDR2 YSYEKL. CDR3 nucleotide sequence: TGCGCCAGCAGCCAACGCCCGGGCAGCCCACAAGAGACCCAGTACTTC. The encoded protein is CASSQRPGSPQETQYF.

The chain is built from TRBV6-2 or TRBV6-3 and TRBJ2-1; TRBD2 agrees at 7 bases. This CDR3 region has 14 residues. The junction had 6 bases not matched to a gene; V was cut back by 6 bases and J by 4 bases. Per the germline V gene, CDR1 is MNHEY and CDR2 is SVGEGT. This CDR3 is CASSHRDYYNEQFF. The DNA of the CDR3 is TGTGCCAGCAGCCACCGGGACTATTACAATGAGCAGTTCTTC.

Only a few counts were recorded for this clonotype. V is TRBV29-1 and J is TRBJ2-5; 9 bases fit TRBD2. The closer fit of TRBJ2-7 to the DNA end suggests the J call may be wrong. The CDR3 consists of 12 residues. Per germline, CDR1 SQVTM and CDR2 ANQGSEA. CDR3 bases: TGCAGCGTCGGGACTAGCTACCACGAGCAGTACTTC. Protein sequence: CSVGTSYHEQYF.

This clonotype was recorded at least ten times. J is TRBJ2-7 and V is TRBV7-2; D ambiguous. The CDR3 is 14 amino acids. The germline CDR1 and CDR2 sequences are SGHTA and FQGNSA. The germline V and J ends were trimmed by 2 bases and 0 bases, with 8 bases remaining between them. The CDR3 here is CASSLSRSSYEQYF. CDR3 bases: TGTGCCAGCAGCTTATCCAGAAGCTCCTACGAGCAGTACTTC. The variable domain in full, completed from reference TRBV7-2 and TRBJ2-7, reads GAGVSQSPSNKVTEKGKDVELRCDPISGHTALYWYRQSLGQGLEFLIYFQGNSAPDKSGLPSDRFSAERTGGSVSTLTIQRTQQEDSAVYLCASSLSRSSYEQYFGPGTRLTVT.

The V call is TRBV5-5, the J call TRBJ2-1; no clear D gene. The CDR3 is 12 amino acids. Germline V gene lookup returns CDR1 SGHKS and CDR2 YYEKEE (reference sequence). V was trimmed by 0 bases and J by 8 bases, leaving 6 bases between them. The CDR3 coding sequence is TGTGCCAGCAGCTTGGGGGTCCATGAGCAGTTCTTC. Translating it yields CASSLGVHEQFF.

This clonotype was picked up a small number of times. The rearrangement joins TRBV3-1 to TRBJ2-5, with D unclear. CDR3 length equals 16 residues. V was pared by 1 base and J by 7 bases, with 19 bases between. Germline loops: CDR1 LGHDT, CDR2 YNNKEL (reference sequence). The CDR3 reads CASSQVLDDMDGTQYF. CDR3 coding DNA: TGTGCCAGCAGCCAAGTTCTCGACGATATGGATGGGACCCAGTACTTC.

The gene calls are TRBV30 and TRBJ1-1; D is undetermined. The CDR3 loop spans 11 amino acids. Germline lookup yields CDR1 GTSNPN and CDR2 SVGIG (reference sequence). V lost 2 bases to trimming and J lost 8 bases, with 9 bases between them. The CDR3, as DNA: TGTGCCTGGAGTCAACAGTTAGAAGCTTTCTTT. This gives the protein CAWSQQLEAFF. Drawing the rest from reference TRBV30 and TRBJ1-1, the complete variable domain is SQTIHQWPATLVQPVGSPLSLECTVEGTSNPNLYWYRQAAGRGLQLLFYSVGIGQISSEVPQNLSASRPQDRQFILSSKKLLLSDSGFYLCAWSQQLEAFFGQGTRLTVV.

V is TRBV5-1 and J is TRBJ2-7, with 9 bases matching TRBD2. The germline gives CDR1 SGHRS, CDR2 YFSETQ. V lost 0 bases to trimming and J lost 3 bases; unmatched junction nucleotides: 7. The CDR3 has 16 amino acids. This CDR3 is CASSLASGIGFYEQYF. In DNA, the CDR3 is TGCGCCAGCAGCTTGGCTAGCGGGATTGGTTTCTACGAGCAGTACTTC.

The V call is TRBV27, the J call TRBJ1-4, with D possibly matching TRBD1 (5 bases). CDR1 is MNHEY, CDR2 SMNVEV, per germline (reference sequence). V was trimmed by 6 bases and J by 12 bases, leaving 11 bases between them. The CDR3 is 11 amino acids. The CDR3 bases are TGTGCCAGCAGGGAAGGAGGGGAACTGTTTTTT. It yields the protein CASREGGELFF.

The CDR3 nucleotides are TGTGCCAGCAGCGGGACAGGAAGCTCTGGGGCCAACGTCCTGACTTTC. Translated: CASSGTGSSGANVLTF. The chain has TRBV7-9 and TRBJ2-6; 8 bases map to TRBD1. Germline loops: CDR1 SEHNR, CDR2 FQNEAQ (reference sequence). Trimming removed 5 bases from V and 0 bases from J; junction bases left unmatched: 3. CDR3 length: 16 amino acids.

This clonotype occurred once. The V gene is TRBV27, the J gene TRBJ2-7; D not resolved. This CDR3 has 16 amino acids. Trimming removed 0 bases from V and 3 bases from J, with 15 bases in between. The germline V gene has CDR1 MNHEY and CDR2 SMNVEV (reference sequence). Here the CDR3 reads CASSLSSTPIGYEQYF. The CDR3 region has the DNA TGTGCCAGCAGTTTATCGTCAACCCCCATAGGCTACGAGCAGTACTTC.

This clonotype was detected only a few times. The chain combines TRBV6-5 with TRBJ2-3; 7 bases agree with TRBD2. CDR1 is MNHEY, CDR2 SVGAGI, per germline. V lost 4 bases, J lost 1 base, and 8 bases stayed unmatched. The CDR3 has 16 residues. CDR3 region: CASSSRVAGGTDTQYF. The CDR3 DNA is TGTGCCAGCAGTTCCAGAGTAGCGGGCGGCACAGATACGCAGTATTTT.

This chain uses TRBV6-5 with TRBJ2-4; 7 nucleotides line up with TRBD2. CDR3 length equals 16 residues. Germline assignment: CDR1 MNHEY and CDR2 SVGAGI. V lost 0 bases, J lost 11 bases, and 13 bases stayed unmatched. The CDR3 loop reads CASSYSAGESVRVQYF. DNA of the CDR3: TGTGCCAGCAGTTACTCCGCGGGGGAGTCGGTGCGGGTTCAGTACTTC.